The 14 T cell receptor beta chains below come from one sample, sequenced in a study of shared clonotypes between healthy human individuals. Profiling relied on immunoSEQ multiplex PCR, and the TCRdb table lists in-frame clones only, not all of them. This table holds 450,000 to 550,000 clones, 79% found once. The specimen sequenced was PBMCs. The source is a woman between 40 and 55 years old in good health. Some clones in this sample may be carry-over from other donors' samples.

The rearrangement uses TRBV9 and TRBJ2-2; 8 bases are shared with TRBD2. V shed 3 bases, J shed 3 bases, and the junction held 4 bases outside the gene matches. Per germline, CDR1 SGDLS and CDR2 YYNGEE. CDR3 size: 15 residues. CDR3 sequence reads: CASSASGSDTGELFF. CDR3 coding DNA: TGTGCCAGCAGCGCAAGCGGGAGTGACACCGGGGAGCTGTTTTTT. Looking up the rest from reference TRBV9 and TRBJ2-2 gives the full variable domain: DSGVTQTPKHLITATGQRVTLRCSPRSGDLSVYWYQQSLDQGLQFLIQYYNGEERAKGNILERFSAQQFPDLHSELNLSSLELGDSALYFCASSASGSDTGELFFGEGSRLTVL.

V usage is TRBV28 and J usage is TRBJ2-7; D unresolved. Germline CDR1 is MDHEN and CDR2 is SYDVKM. V dropped 3 bases and J dropped 6 bases, with 9 bases sitting between them. This CDR3 comprises 12 residues. CDR3 bases: TGTGCCAGCAGTTTTTCACCGGTCGAGCAGTACTTC. The encoded protein is CASSFSPVEQYF.

The rearrangement links TRBV9 to TRBJ2-5; TRBD1 might be the D (5 bases). The length of the CDR3 is 15 residues. Per the germline V gene, CDR1 is SGDLS and CDR2 is YYNGEE. V was trimmed by 0 bases and J by 0 bases, leaving 9 bases between them. Written as DNA, the CDR3 is TGTGCCAGCAGCGTAGGGGGCAGCCACCAAGAGACCCAGTACTTC. Encoded protein: CASSVGGSHQETQYF.

The gene calls are TRBV7-2 and TRBJ2-5; 13 positions match TRBD2. CDR1 is SGHTA, CDR2 FQGNSA, per germline. Germline trimming cut 5 bases from V and 5 bases from J; bases unmatched to any gene: 14. CDR3 length equals 18 residues. The CDR3 protein is CASSPGTSGIPPRETQYF. As DNA, the CDR3 is TGTGCCAGCAGCCCCGGGACTAGCGGGATCCCCCCTAGGGAGACCCAGTACTTC.

To note about this clone: A much larger clone is a single base away; this may be a read error. This chain connects TRBV7-3 to TRBJ2-3; D assignment may be TRBD1 or TRBD2 (5 bases each). CDR1 and CDR2 (germline): SGHTA, FQGTGA. This CDR3 region has 15 residues. The ends were cut back, 5 bases at V and 0 bases at J, with 12 bases in the middle. The CDR3 DNA sequence: TGTGCCAGCAGCCTGGGGACGGGGAGCACAGATACGCAGTATTTT. Translating gives CASSLGTGSTDTQYF.

The chain recombines TRBV5-1 with TRBJ1-2; no clear D. V was shortened by 4 bases and J by 1 base, with 8 bases between the two germline ends. Looked up from germline, CDR1 is SGHRS and CDR2 is YFSETQ. The CDR3 has 13 amino acids. This CDR3 reads CASSALINYGYTF. The CDR3 DNA reads as TGCGCCAGCAGCGCCCTGATTAACTATGGCTACACCTTC.

The gene calls are TRBV25-1 and TRBJ2-1; 7 positions match TRBD2. Germline V gene lookup returns CDR1 MGHDK and CDR2 SYGVNS. J was trimmed by 7 bases and V by 5 bases; bases with no gene match: 8. The CDR3 contains 14 residues. The CDR3 sequence: CASSLAGDENEQFF. CDR3 nucleotides: TGTGCCAGCAGTTTGGCGGGAGATGAGAATGAGCAGTTCTTC.

The chain couples TRBV19 to TRBJ2-1, with a tentative D call TRBD2 (6 bases). Trimming took 1 base from V and 4 from J, leaving 14 bases between them. Germline values: CDR1 LNHDA, CDR2 SQIVND (reference sequence). This CDR3 is 16 amino acids long. Written as DNA, the CDR3 is TGTGCCAGTAGTATAGTTTACGGGGGAGCTTACAATGAGCAGTTCTTC. Translation gives CASSIVYGGAYNEQFF.

The count of this clone is one. The chain couples TRBV9 to TRBJ2-1, with D perhaps TRBD1 or TRBD2 (5 bases each). Germline V gene sequence: CDR1 SGDLS, CDR2 YYNGEE. The CDR3 sequence is 13 residues long. The V end was cut by 3 bases, the J end by 6 bases, with 10 bases between. CDR3 amino acids: CASSGPRGNEQFF. The CDR3 coding sequence is TGTGCCAGCAGCGGCCCGAGGGGCAATGAGCAGTTCTTC.

The chain recombines TRBV6-1 with TRBJ2-3, with 7 bases identical to TRBD2. Losses at the gene ends were 3 bases for V and 5 bases for J; bases not matched to a gene: 17. The CDR3 extends over 18 amino acids. Germline V gene lookup returns CDR1 MNHNS and CDR2 SASEGT. The CDR3 here is CASSDVGGGRGLGDTQYF. The CDR3 bases are TGTGCCAGCAGTGACGTGGGCGGCGGGAGAGGGTTAGGAGATACGCAGTATTTT.

The chain has TRBV11-2 and TRBJ1-3; no clear D gene. Trimming removed 6 bases at V and 3 bases at J, with 12 bases between. Germline V gene data show CDR1 as SGHAT and CDR2 as FQNNGV. This CDR3 spans 14 amino acids. Here the CDR3 reads CASSGLRFGNTIYF. DNA for the CDR3: TGTGCCAGCAGTGGGCTACGTTTTGGAAACACCATATATTTT.

The chain carries TRBV28 and TRBJ2-2; 7 nucleotides align to TRBD2. The CDR3 has 15 amino acids. Germline values: CDR1 MDHEN, CDR2 SYDVKM. V trimming: 8 bases; J trimming: 5 bases; junction bases outside the gene matches: 11. The DNA for the CDR3 is TGTGCCAGCGAGACTAGCAGGAGCCGGACCGGGGAGCTGTTTTTT. Protein: CASETSRSRTGELFF. Filled out from reference TRBV28 and TRBJ2-2, the complete variable domain reads DVKVTQSSRYLVKRTGEKVFLECVQDMDHENMFWYRQDPGLGLRLIYFSYDVKMKEKGDIPEGYSVSREKKERFSLILESASTNQTSMYLCASETSRSRTGELFFGEGSRLTVL.

The V and J genes are TRBV4-1 and TRBJ2-3; no clear D. Per germline, CDR1 MGHRA and CDR2 YSYEKL. The CDR3 contains 14 residues. The ends were cut back, 4 bases at V and 4 bases at J, with 12 bases in the middle. CDR3 sequence reads: CASSPRWAPDTQYF. The CDR3 DNA reads TGCGCCAGCAGCCCCCGGTGGGCCCCAGATACGCAGTATTTT.

This chain links TRBV9 with TRBJ2-2, with 10 bases identical to TRBD2. This CDR3 contains 16 residues. Per germline, CDR1 SGDLS and CDR2 YYNGEE. V lost 3 bases and J lost 4; bases outside the gene matches: 6. CDR3 DNA sequence: TGTGCCAGCAGCGCCCGGACTAGCGGTCGCACCGGGGAGCTGTTTTTT. Translated, it gives CASSARTSGRTGELFF.